This entry describes one T cell receptor (beta chain). This sample is part of a study of blood T cell repertoires in COVID-19. Libraries were prepared by immunoSEQ multiplex PCR; TCRdb keeps only in-frame clonotypes and omits some of them. This table holds approximately 120,000 clones, roughly 88% found once. Material: peripheral blood. The TCR was taken from a human donor in a cohort sampled during active COVID-19.

CDR3: CAWRLAGFYNEQFF. CDR3 sequence (DNA): TGTGCCTGGAGACTAGCGGGATTCTACAATGAGCAGTTCTTC. V usage is TRBV30 and J usage is TRBJ2-1; 10 bases align to TRBD2. V trimming: 3 bases; J trimming: 3 bases; junction bases outside the gene matches: 2. This CDR3 has 14 residues. CDR1 and CDR2 from the germline V gene are GTSNPN and SVGIG (reference sequence).